Listed below are T cell receptor beta chains from one sample, sequenced in a study of cytomegalovirus exposure and HLA in healthy donors. The repertoire was sequenced with immunoSEQ multiplex PCR; TCRdb's copy has only in-frame clones and lacks some. The sample holds about 78,000 clones, 63% seen once. The sequenced sample was PBMCs. Receptors originate from a man between 25 and 39 years old in good health and CMV-seropositive. The CDR3 runs from the conserved cysteine through the conserved F or W. The D gene is left open where the match is weak. Not all rows give a size; the values are once, few, many and, for expanded clones, a class.

clone_size d_call j_call v_call cdr3_nt cdr3_aa
- - TRBJ2-2 TRBV27 TGTGCCAGCACCCCCCTGGGAGAGGGCACCGGGGAGCTGTTTTTT CASTPLGEGTGELFF
- - TRBJ1-1 TRBV5-1 TGCGCCAGCAGCTTCCGGGACACTGAAGCTTTCTTT CASSFRDTEAFF
- - TRBJ1-5 TRBV7-9 TGTGCCAGCAGCCCGAGTGGGGGGGGCAATCAGCCCCAGCATTTT CASSPSGGGNQPQHF
- - TRBJ2-1 TRBV19 TGTGCCAGTACGATGCAGGGGCGGGATGAGCAGTTCTTC CASTMQGRDEQFF
- - TRBJ2-3 TRBV19 TGTGCCAGTAGTACCGGGACATTCGCGCAGTATTTT CASSTGTFAQYF
few - TRBJ2-5 TRBV6-5 TGTGCCAGCAGTTACCGTTACGAGCGGGAAGAGACCCAGTACTTC CASSYRYEREETQYF
few - TRBJ2-5 TRBV27 TGTGCCAGCAGTAGGGGACTAGAGAGGGGGCTTGAGCAGTACTTC CASSRGLERGLEQYF
- TRBD2 TRBJ2-5 TRBV19 TGTGCCAGTAGTATAATTACTAGCGGGAGTCGGGAGACCCAGTACTTC CASSIITSGSRETQYF
- TRBD1 TRBJ1-5 TRBV10-3 TGTGCCATCAGTCCCAGGACAGGTCAGCCCCAGCATTTT CAISPRTGQPQHF
- TRBD1 TRBJ2-3 TRBV27 TGTGCCAGCACTCCCGCGGGACAGGGAGTTTCGGGCACAGATACGCAGTATTTT CASTPAGQGVSGTDTQYF
- - TRBJ1-1 TRBV18 TGTGCCAGCTCACCTCGGGTGACAGGGAACACTGAAGCTTTCTTT CASSPRVTGNTEAFF
- - TRBJ2-5 TRBV21-1 TGTGCCAGCAGCAAAGTGCCCGTCGGGGAGACCCAGTACTTC CASSKVPVGETQYF
- TRBD1 TRBJ2-7 TRBV27 TGTGCCAGCAGTTCGGGACAGGGAAGCTACGAGCAGTACTTC CASSSGQGSYEQYF
- - TRBJ1-1 TRBV28 TGTGCCAGCAGTACCGCGAGAAGGGGTCGGACTGAAGCTTTCTTT CASSTARRGRTEAFF
- TRBD1 TRBJ2-7 TRBV2 TGTGCCAGCAGAGGGGACAGGGACCCCTACGAGCAGTACTTC CASRGDRDPYEQYF
- - TRBJ2-7 TRBV19 TGTGCCAGTAGTACCCTCCTTTTCTACGAGCAGTACTTC CASSTLLFYEQYF
few TRBD2 TRBJ2-3 TRBV4-1 TGCGCCAGCAGCCAAGAGGAGCGGGGGGGCCAGGATACGCAGTATTTT CASSQEERGGQDTQYF
- - TRBJ1-2 TRBV6-5 TGTGCCAGCAGTCCGCAGGGATATGGCTACACCTTC CASSPQGYGYTF
- TRBD1 TRBJ1-6 TRBV9 TGTGCCAGCAGCGTAGCGGACAGGAATTCACCCCTCCACTTT CASSVADRNSPLHF